A single sample is the source of the 20 T cell receptor beta chains below, sequenced in a study of a mutant IDH1 vaccine in newly diagnosed glioma. Time point here: week 5, during vaccination. The vaccine gave 300 ug of a 20-mer mutant IDH1 peptide subcutaneously per dose. Only in-frame clones appear in the TCRdb table, and some are missing; sequencing was by immunoSEQ multiplex PCR. Of 39,000 or so clones listed, around 82% were seen once; the top ten hold around 5.5%. The antigens these receptors bind are not known. The sequencing here drew on PBMCs, taken from a glioma patient whose treatment included an IDH1 peptide vaccine. Receptors originate from a man aged 35-49 years with glioma.

The rearrangement joins TRBV9 to TRBJ2-5, with TRBD2 identical over 11 bases. Germline lookup yields CDR1 SGDLS and CDR2 YYNGEE. CDR3 size: 15 residues. V was pared by 4 bases and J by 1 base, with 3 bases of the junction left unmatched. CDR3 nucleotide sequence: TGTGCCAGCAGCCTAGCGGGGGGCCTCCAAGAGACCCAGTACTTC. The encoded protein is CASSLAGGLQETQYF. Using reference TRBV9 and TRBJ2-5 for the parts outside the CDR3, the full variable domain is DSGVTQTPKHLITATGQRVTLRCSPRSGDLSVYWYQQSLDQGLQFLIQYYNGEERAKGNILERFSAQQFPDLHSELNLSSLELGDSALYFCASSLAGGLQETQYFGPGTRLLVL.

The chain carries TRBV6-1 and TRBJ1-4; D is unresolved. Germline V gives CDR1 MNHNS, CDR2 SASEGT. This CDR3 contains 14 residues. The V end was cut by 6 bases, the J end by 4 bases, with 12 bases between. The CDR3 nucleotides read TGTGCCAGCAGGTTGACGGCTTATAATGAAAAACTGTTTTTT. Translating gives CASRLTAYNEKLFF.

V and J are TRBV19 and TRBJ1-5; D remains ambiguous. The CDR3 covers 16 residues. V lost 1 base and J 3 bases, leaving 13 bases between the germline ends. Per germline, CDR1 LNHDA and CDR2 SQIVND (reference sequence). In DNA, the CDR3 is TGTGCCAGTAGTATAGGGGTCAGGCTGAACAATCAGCCCCAGCATTTT. This translates into CASSIGVRLNNQPQHF.

The genes are TRBV5-6 and TRBJ1-2; possibly TRBD1 for D (5 bases). V shed 2 bases and J shed 7 bases, with 15 bases lying between them. Germline CDR1 is SGHDT and CDR2 is YYEEEE. The length of the CDR3 is 14 residues. CDR3 residues: CASSFIRGRGGYTF. DNA for the CDR3: TGTGCCAGCAGCTTTATCCGGGGTAGGGGTGGCTACACCTTC.

J is TRBJ2-6 and V is TRBV18, with D perhaps TRBD1 (5 bases). V shed 4 bases and J shed 4 bases, with 17 bases lying between them. The germline CDR1 and CDR2 sequences are KGHSH and LQKENI. There are 17 residues in the CDR3. The CDR3 DNA reads as TGTGCCAGCTCACTTACCCTCTCAGGGTCCGGGGCCAACGTCCTGACTTTC. Translated: CASSLTLSGSGANVLTF.

The gene calls are TRBV4-1 and TRBJ1-5, with D perhaps matching TRBD1 (5 bases). The CDR3 has 16 residues. V was trimmed by 2 bases and J by 9 bases, leaving 20 bases between them. The germline CDR1 and CDR2 sequences are MGHRA and YSYEKL. CDR3 loop: CASSQKPLGASGPQHF. The CDR3 DNA reads TGCGCCAGCAGCCAAAAACCTCTTGGGGCTTCGGGGCCCCAGCATTTT.

V and J are TRBV7-6 and TRBJ2-3; a possible D gene is TRBD1 (6 bases). V dropped 1 base and J dropped 0 bases, with 20 bases sitting between them. The CDR3 is 19 residues long. From germline, CDR1 is SGHVS and CDR2 FNYEAQ. CDR3 coding DNA: TGTGCCAGCAGCTTAGGGTCGGCAGGGGCCTGGTCTAGCACAGATACGCAGTATTTT. It yields the protein CASSLGSAGAWSSTDTQYF.

The chain links TRBV30 to TRBJ2-7, with 10 bases that match TRBD1. CDR3 size: 14 residues. J was trimmed by 3 bases and V by 5 bases; bases with no gene match: 7. CDR1 GTSNPN and CDR2 SVGIG come from the germline V gene (reference sequence). This CDR3 is CAWAPGTGDYEQYF. DNA of the CDR3: TGTGCCTGGGCACCGGGGACAGGGGACTACGAGCAGTACTTC.

The chain uses TRBV5-4 and TRBJ1-1; 7 bases fit TRBD1. After removal of 2 bases from V and 2 bases from J, the junction contained 21 bases not matched to a gene. From germline, CDR1 is SGHNT and CDR2 YYREEE (reference sequence). The length of the CDR3 is 20 residues. The CDR3: CASSFPRAQGTQRFNTEAFF. CDR3 sequence (DNA): TGTGCCAGCAGCTTTCCCCGCGCACAGGGGACGCAACGATTTAACACTGAAGCTTTCTTT.

The V call is TRBV19, the J call TRBJ2-1; 7 bases align to TRBD1. J gave up 15 bases and V 2 bases, and 7 bases lay outside the gene matches. The germline V gene encodes CDR1 LNHDA and CDR2 SQIVND (reference sequence). The CDR3 totals 12 residues. Here the CDR3 DNA reads TGTGCCAGTAGTATATGGCAGCAGGGGGTGTTCTTC. Its translation: CASSIWQQGVFF.

This clone was observed a single time. This chain links TRBV15 with TRBJ2-7; TRBD1 matches at 9 bases. CDR1 is LNHNV and CDR2 is YYDKDF in the germline V gene (reference sequence). This CDR3 has 17 residues. J was trimmed by 2 bases and V by 3 bases; bases with no gene match: 11. The CDR3: CATSRGGTGIGAYEQYF. The CDR3 coding sequence is TGTGCCACCAGCAGGGGTGGGACAGGGATAGGCGCCTACGAGCAGTACTTC.

The CDR3 protein is CASSSPRGHYGYTF. The CDR3 DNA sequence: TGTGCCAGCAGCTCCCCCCGGGGCCACTATGGCTACACCTTC. The chain combines TRBV7-2 with TRBJ1-2; the D gene is possibly TRBD1 (5 bases). In germline, CDR1 is SGHTA, CDR2 FQGNSA. This CDR3 is built from 14 residues. The germline V and J ends were trimmed by 4 bases and 3 bases, with 12 bases remaining between them.

CDR3 amino acids: CASSPAGEGGYTF. For the CDR3, the DNA is TGTGCCAGCAGCCCCGCCGGGGAGGGTGGCTACACCTTC. V gene TRBV7-9 combines with J gene TRBJ1-2; unclear D gene. Trimming removed 5 bases at V and 7 bases at J, with 14 bases between. Germline CDR1 SEHNR, CDR2 FQNEAQ (reference sequence). The length of the CDR3 is 13 residues.

The CDR3 bases are TGCGCCAGCAGCGGCAGCGGGGGGGGCTACAATGAGCAGTTCTTC. It encodes CASSGSGGGYNEQFF. The chain recombines TRBV5-1 with TRBJ2-1; 10 nucleotides match TRBD2. Germline assignment: CDR1 SGHRS and CDR2 YFSETQ. CDR3 length: 15 residues. The ends lost 4 bases at V and 3 bases at J; junction bases unmatched: 4.

Written as DNA, the CDR3 is TGTGCCAGCAGCGCCAGTACCGGGACAGGGTTTTACGAGCAGTACTTC. Protein: CASSASTGTGFYEQYF. The genes are TRBV9 and TRBJ2-7; 9 nucleotides agree with TRBD1. The CDR3 is made up of 16 amino acids. CDR1 is SGDLS and CDR2 is YYNGEE in the germline V gene. J was trimmed by 4 bases and V by 3 bases; bases with no gene match: 11.

The chain has TRBV6-5 and TRBJ1-6; D is ambiguous. Germline V gives CDR1 MNHEY, CDR2 SVGAGI. The ends were cut back, 0 bases at V and 13 bases at J, with 13 bases in the middle. This CDR3 comprises 14 residues. In DNA form, the CDR3 reads TGTGCCAGCAGTTACTCCCCGGCAGGAGAGCCCCTCCACTTT. Translation: CASSYSPAGEPLHF.

The rearrangement joins TRBV6-5 to TRBJ2-7; D possibly matches TRBD1 or TRBD2 (5 bases each). The CDR3 is made up of 14 amino acids. The germline V gene has CDR1 MNHEY and CDR2 SVGAGI. Trimming took off 5 bases at V and 0 bases at J, with 11 bases between the two ends. CDR3 bases: TGTGCCAGCAGTCGGGACCGAATCTCCTACGAGCAGTACTTC. It yields the protein CASSRDRISYEQYF.

This sequence joins TRBV9 and TRBJ1-4; no reliable D call. Germline CDR1 and CDR2: SGDLS and YYNGEE. The CDR3 runs to 16 residues. Trimming removed 2 bases from V and 4 bases from J, with 15 bases in between. Here the CDR3 DNA reads TGTGCCAGCAGCGTGGGGAGACGGACGTATAATGAAAAACTGTTTTTT. Its protein is CASSVGRRTYNEKLFF.

This rearrangement joins TRBV10-2 to TRBJ2-7; D might be TRBD1 (5 bases). The CDR3 is 14 residues long. With 8 bases removed from V and 2 bases from J, the gap between germline ends came to 16 bases. Germline V gene lookup returns CDR1 WSHSY and CDR2 SAAADI. The chain's CDR3 is CASGSAGYPYEQYF. The CDR3 DNA follows: TGCGCCAGCGGGTCTGCAGGGTATCCCTACGAGCAGTACTTC.

The rearrangement links TRBV15 to TRBJ2-7; 9 bases map to TRBD1. This CDR3 is built from 16 residues. CDR1 LNHNV and CDR2 YYDKDF come from the germline V gene (reference sequence). The ends lost 0 bases at V and 5 bases at J; junction bases unmatched: 8. The CDR3: CATSRDRTGEFHEQYF. CDR3 bases: TGTGCCACCAGCAGAGATCGGACAGGGGAATTTCACGAGCAGTACTTC. Together with reference TRBV15 and TRBJ2-7, the CDR3 gives the full variable domain: DAMVIQNPRYQVTQFGKPVTLSCSQTLNHNVMYWYQQKSSQAPKLLFHYYDKDFNNEADTPDNFQSRRPNTSFCFLDIRSPGLGDTAMYLCATSRDRTGEFHEQYFGPGTRLTVT.